This T cell receptor (beta chain) derives from a study of STAT5B mutations in CD4+ large granular lymphocyte leukemia. Study overall: Among healthy controls, a particular HLA allele went with more CDR3 'QG' motifs. General study results and limits: Top patient clones used TRBV06 genes more often: 8/27 versus 2/35 in controls.

Controls came from buffy coats of healthy blood donors. This CDR3 region has 14 residues. Germline-derived CDR1 and CDR2 are SNHLY and FYNNEI. The trim removed 6 bases at V and 2 bases at J, leaving 2 bases unmatched. Using immunoSEQ multiplex PCR, the repertoire was profiled, and TCRdb retains in-frame clones only, with some absent. The sample yields tens of thousands of clones, roughly 80% seen once. Concerning this clone: Its target is unknown.

The source material was CD4+ T cells from blood buffy coats. The chain recombines TRBV2 with TRBJ2-3; TRBD2 agrees at 10 bases. The sequence came from a human donor in good health. CDR3 nucleotides: TGTGCCAGCAGGGGGACTAGCGACACAGATACGCAGTATTTT. It yields the protein CASRGTSDTDTQYF.